This TCR beta chain was retrieved from a study of glioma-infiltrating T cells after dendritic cell vaccination. The repertoire was sequenced with immunoSEQ multiplex PCR; TCRdb's copy has only in-frame clones and lacks some. The sample records fewer than 50,000 clones, 70% to 85% being singletons. Germline assignment: CDR1 MNHNS and CDR2 SASEGT. Trimming took 5 bases from V and 6 from J; bases not matched to a gene: 7. The CDR3 contains 15 residues. The chain links TRBV6-1 to TRBJ2-3; TRBD2 agrees at 11 bases. The receptor was isolated from a human donor with glioblastoma. The input for sequencing was blood, taken before dendritic cell vaccination. The CDR3 sequence is CASSPGLAGADTQYF. The CDR3 nucleotides read TGTGCCAGCAGTCCCGGACTAGCGGGTGCGGATACGCAGTATTTT.